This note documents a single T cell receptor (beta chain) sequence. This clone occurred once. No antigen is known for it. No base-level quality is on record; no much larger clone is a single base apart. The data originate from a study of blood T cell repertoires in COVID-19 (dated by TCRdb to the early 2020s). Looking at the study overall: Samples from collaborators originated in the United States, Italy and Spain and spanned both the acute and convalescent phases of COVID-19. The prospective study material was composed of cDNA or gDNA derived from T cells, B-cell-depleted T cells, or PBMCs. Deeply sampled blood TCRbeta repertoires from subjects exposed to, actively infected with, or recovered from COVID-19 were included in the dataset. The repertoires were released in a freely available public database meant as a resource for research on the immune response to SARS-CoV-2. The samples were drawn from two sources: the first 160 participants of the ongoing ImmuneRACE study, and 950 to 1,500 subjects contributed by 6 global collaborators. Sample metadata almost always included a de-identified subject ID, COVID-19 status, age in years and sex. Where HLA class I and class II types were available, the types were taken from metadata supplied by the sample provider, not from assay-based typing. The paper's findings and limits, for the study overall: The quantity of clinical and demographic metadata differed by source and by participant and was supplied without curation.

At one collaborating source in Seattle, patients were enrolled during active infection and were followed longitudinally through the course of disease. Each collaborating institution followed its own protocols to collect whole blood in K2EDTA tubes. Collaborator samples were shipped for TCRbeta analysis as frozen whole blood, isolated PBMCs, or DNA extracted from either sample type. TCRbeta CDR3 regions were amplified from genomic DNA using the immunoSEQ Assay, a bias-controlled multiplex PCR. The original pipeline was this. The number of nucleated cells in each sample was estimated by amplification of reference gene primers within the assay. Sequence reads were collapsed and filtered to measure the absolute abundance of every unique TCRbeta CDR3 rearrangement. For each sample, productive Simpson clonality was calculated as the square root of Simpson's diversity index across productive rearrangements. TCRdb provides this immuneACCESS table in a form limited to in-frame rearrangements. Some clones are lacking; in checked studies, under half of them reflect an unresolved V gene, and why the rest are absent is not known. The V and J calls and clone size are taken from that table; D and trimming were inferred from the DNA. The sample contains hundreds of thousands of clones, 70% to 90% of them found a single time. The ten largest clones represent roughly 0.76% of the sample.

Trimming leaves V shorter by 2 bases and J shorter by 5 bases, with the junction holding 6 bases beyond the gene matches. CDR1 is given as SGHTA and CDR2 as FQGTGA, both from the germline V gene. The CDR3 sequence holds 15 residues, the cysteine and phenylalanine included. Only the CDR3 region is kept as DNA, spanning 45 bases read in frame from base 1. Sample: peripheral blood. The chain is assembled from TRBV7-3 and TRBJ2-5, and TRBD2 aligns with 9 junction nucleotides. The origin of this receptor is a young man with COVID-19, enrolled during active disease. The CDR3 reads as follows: CASSLGGRAGETQYF. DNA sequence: TGTGCCAGCAGCTTAGGCGGGAGGGCCGGGGAGACCCAGTACTTC.